The 26 T cell receptor beta chains listed next were all sequenced from one sample in a study of T cells in Graves' hyperthyroidism and ophthalmopathy. Amplified regions were TCR beta CDR3 sequences from RNA transcripts. First-round RT-PCR of the TCR CDR3 relied on the HTBI primer set. TCRdb re-called the multiplex PCR reads through MiXCR, storing one row per CDR3 protein. Of 300,000 to 450,000 distinct CDR3 sequences in the sample, 17% were seen once. Sequencing input: blood. The receptor source for this set is a woman in her thirties with Graves' hyperthyroidism that later progressed to Graves' ophthalmopathy.

This clonotype was detected a few times. J is TRBJ1-3 and V is TRBV10-3, with D perhaps TRBD1 (5 bases). V was pared by 3 bases and J by 0 bases, with 12 bases between. Per germline, CDR1 ENHRY and CDR2 SYGVKD. This CDR3 is 16 amino acids long. The CDR3 DNA reads as TGTGCCATCAGTGATTTGAGAGACAGCTCTGGAAACACCATATATTTT. Encoded protein: CAISDLRDSSGNTIYF.

The chain joins TRBV7-9 to TRBJ2-1, with 12 positions matching TRBD2. Germline CDR1 SEHNR, CDR2 FQNEAQ (reference sequence). This CDR3 contains 16 residues. J was trimmed by 10 bases and V by 5 bases; bases with no gene match: 12. The CDR3 loop reads CASSASGGVSFGEQFF. Here the CDR3 DNA reads TGTGCCAGCAGCGCTAGCGGGGGGGTTTCATTCGGGGAGCAGTTCTTC.

This clonotype was observed many times. CDR3 amino acids: CASKVDLTGYGYTF. CDR3 bases: TGTGCCAGTAAGGTCGACCTCACGGGTTATGGCTACACCTTC. The chain links TRBV19 to TRBJ1-2; unclear D gene. The CDR3 extends over 14 amino acids. Trimming took off 7 bases at V and 5 bases at J, with 17 bases between the two ends. Germline assignment: CDR1 LNHDA and CDR2 SQIVND (reference sequence). Using reference TRBV19 and TRBJ1-2 for the parts outside the CDR3, the full variable domain is DGGITQSPKYLFRKEGQNVTLSCEQNLNHDAMYWYRQDPGQGLRLIYYSQIVNDFQKGDIAEGYSVSREKKESFPLTVTSAQKNPTAFYLCASKVDLTGYGYTFGSGTRLTVV.

This clonotype showed up just once. V usage is TRBV28 and J usage is TRBJ1-1; D is perhaps TRBD1 (5 bases). The V end lost 7 bases, the J end lost 6 bases, and 12 bases lay between the germline ends. The germline V gene encodes CDR1 MDHEN and CDR2 SYDVKM. The CDR3 runs to 12 residues. CDR3 protein: CASTPRDAEAFF. The CDR3 DNA follows: TGTGCCAGCACCCCGAGGGACGCTGAAGCTTTCTTT.

This clonotype was picked up many times. The chain joins TRBV12-3 or TRBV12-4 to TRBJ2-1, with no clear D. Deletions cut 2 bases from V and 4 bases from J, with 12 bases between. The CDR3 length is 15 residues. DNA for the CDR3: TGTGCCAGCAGTTTAAGGGCAGTCGCTTACAATGAGCAGTTCTTC. Amino acid sequence: CASSLRAVAYNEQFF.

In this sample, this clonotype turned up many times. The chain couples TRBV7-9 to TRBJ2-3; 7 nucleotides agree with TRBD1. The germline V gene has CDR1 SEHNR and CDR2 FQNEAQ (reference sequence). The CDR3 totals 14 residues. V shed 1 base, J shed 6 bases, and the junction held 4 bases outside the gene matches. The DNA for the CDR3 is TGTGCCAGCAGCTTAGAAGGGGGCGGCGATACGCAGTATTTT. Its translation: CASSLEGGGDTQYF.

This clonotype has a count of ten or more. The chain couples TRBV24-1 to TRBJ2-3; 15 nucleotides align to TRBD2. With 4 bases clipped from V and 4 bases from J, the junction kept 11 bases outside the gene matches. The CDR3 runs to 19 residues. CDR1 and CDR2 (germline): KGHDR, SFDVKD. In DNA form, the CDR3 reads TGTGCCACCAGTGACCGGGGACTAGCGGGGGGTCGTCCCGCAGATACGCAGTATTTT. Translated, it gives CATSDRGLAGGRPADTQYF.

This clonotype was recorded at least ten times. The J gene is TRBJ2-1, the V gene TRBV4-1; perhaps TRBD1 as D (6 bases). Germline CDR1 MGHRA, CDR2 YSYEKL. Deletions cut 4 bases from V and 3 bases from J, with 13 bases between. The CDR3 length is 15 residues. The CDR3 here is CASSRQDRDYNEQFF. CDR3 bases: TGCGCCAGCAGCCGACAGGACAGAGACTACAATGAGCAGTTCTTC.

This clonotype came up a few times. The V call is TRBV4-1, the J call TRBJ2-7; 9 bases align to TRBD2. V trimming: 3 bases; J trimming: 2 bases; junction bases outside the gene matches: 5. The CDR3 has 15 residues. The germline V gene has CDR1 MGHRA and CDR2 YSYEKL. CDR3 protein: CASSHDPSGAYEQYF. CDR3 nucleotide sequence: TGCGCCAGCAGCCATGATCCTAGCGGGGCCTACGAGCAGTACTTC.

This clonotype was detected many times. The V call is TRBV15, the J call TRBJ2-1; a weak D match, TRBD1 (6 bases). The V gene's germline CDR1 is LNHNV and CDR2 YYDKDF (reference sequence). Trimming shortened V by 5 bases and J by 8 bases, and 19 bases separated the two germline ends. The CDR3 spans 15 residues. CDR3 loop: CATSPGTQGIHEQFF. DNA for the CDR3: TGTGCCACCAGCCCAGGCACACAGGGTATCCATGAGCAGTTCTTC. The full variable domain, with the rest looked up from reference TRBV15 and TRBJ2-1, is DAMVIQNPRYQVTQFGKPVTLSCSQTLNHNVMYWYQQKSSQAPKLLFHYYDKDFNNEADTPDNFQSRRPNTSFCFLDIRSPGLGDTAMYLCATSPGTQGIHEQFFGPGTRLTVL.

This clonotype has ten or more counts. The rearrangement links TRBV9 to TRBJ2-2; 9 bases agree with TRBD1. Trimming removed 3 bases from V and 7 bases from J; junction bases left unmatched: 10. CDR1 and CDR2 from the germline V gene are SGDLS and YYNGEE. The CDR3 extends over 16 amino acids. CDR3 loop: CASSAPGQGEYGELFF. In nucleotides, the CDR3 is TGTGCCAGCAGCGCTCCGGGACAGGGAGAGTACGGGGAGCTGTTTTTT.

About this clonotype itself: A read error is possible here, since a much larger clone lies one base away. The V and J genes are TRBV6-1 and TRBJ1-1, with D possibly matching TRBD1 (5 bases). CDR1 is MNHNS and CDR2 is SASEGT in the germline V gene. The CDR3 consists of 14 residues. Trimming took off 3 bases at V and 1 base at J, with 9 bases between the two ends. The CDR3 coding sequence is TGTGCCAGCAGTGAGAGGGGCAGGAACACTGAAGCTTTCTTT. Its translation is CASSERGRNTEAFF.

This clonotype was recorded many times. The chain couples TRBV7-2 to TRBJ1-2; the match to TRBD1 covers 11 bases. The CDR3 contains 16 residues. V lost 4 bases to trimming and J lost 4 bases; unmatched junction nucleotides: 8. The germline V gene has CDR1 SGHTA and CDR2 FQGNSA. Written as DNA, the CDR3 is TGTGCCAGCAGCTCCCGGACAGGGGGCTCCCCCTATGGCTACACCTTC. It is translated as CASSSRTGGSPYGYTF.

This clonotype was seen many times. The chain recombines TRBV28 with TRBJ2-7; 8 bases agree with TRBD1. There are 15 residues in the CDR3. CDR1 and CDR2 from the germline V gene are MDHEN and SYDVKM. V shed 6 bases, J shed 0 bases, and the junction held 7 bases outside the gene matches. In DNA form, the CDR3 reads TGTGCCAGCAGCACTAGACAGGGGAGCTCCTACGAGCAGTACTTC. Its translation is CASSTRQGSSYEQYF.

The chain links TRBV7-2 to TRBJ1-1; D remains ambiguous. The CDR3 covers 13 residues. The V end was cut by 2 bases, the J end by 6 bases, with 10 bases between. Germline CDR1 reads SGHTA; CDR2 reads FQGNSA. The CDR3 sequence: CASSLRRRPEAFF. In nucleotides, the CDR3 is TGTGCCAGCAGCTTACGAAGGCGCCCTGAAGCTTTCTTT.

CDR3 sequence reads: CASSLLALAGGTQYF. DNA of the CDR3: TGTGCCAGCAGTTTATTAGCCCTAGCGGGAGGTACGCAGTATTTT. The V and J genes are TRBV27 and TRBJ2-3; the match to TRBD2 covers 11 bases. Germline V gene data show CDR1 as MNHEY and CDR2 as SMNVEV (reference sequence). The CDR3 runs 15 residues. The J segment lost 8 bases and the V segment lost 1 base, leaving 5 bases of the junction unmatched.

The table lists this clonotype with a few counts. The chain joins TRBV5-1 to TRBJ1-2; the D gene is possibly TRBD1 (5 bases). CDR3 length: 17 amino acids. Per the germline V gene, CDR1 is SGHRS and CDR2 is YFSETQ. Trimming removed 2 bases at V and 0 bases at J, with 17 bases between. The chain's CDR3 is CASSLTRNTGTNYGYTF. In nucleotides, the CDR3 is TGCGCCAGCAGCTTAACTAGGAACACAGGAACTAACTATGGCTACACCTTC.

This sequence joins TRBV20-1 and TRBJ1-4, with 7 bases fitting TRBD1. The germline CDR1 and CDR2 sequences are DFQATT and SNEGSKA (reference sequence). V lost 6 bases, J lost 6 bases, and 10 bases stayed unmatched. The CDR3 runs 14 residues. The CDR3 coding sequence is TGCAGTGCCACTCAGGGGGGTTTAGATGAAAAACTGTTTTTT. Amino acid sequence: CSATQGGLDEKLFF.

This clonotype turned up a few times. V is TRBV6-1 and J is TRBJ1-2; tentatively, D is TRBD1 (6 bases). Germline V CDR1 and CDR2: MNHNS, SASEGT. Trimming stripped 1 base from V and 4 bases from J, with 13 bases between. The CDR3 extends over 15 amino acids. The CDR3 spells CASSEVAGAPYGYTF. The DNA for the CDR3 is TGTGCCAGCAGTGAAGTGGCAGGGGCCCCCTATGGCTACACCTTC.

This chain joins TRBV4-2 and TRBJ2-1; TRBD2 aligns across 7 bases. Germline CDR1 and CDR2: LGHNA and YNFKEQ. This CDR3 is 14 amino acids long. V dropped 1 base and J dropped 8; count of bases not matched to a gene: 5. The chain's CDR3 is CASSQGSAGYEQFF. CDR3 nucleotides: TGTGCCAGCAGCCAAGGCTCAGCGGGGTATGAGCAGTTCTTC.

The chain is built from TRBV27 and TRBJ1-1; weak D call: TRBD1 (6 bases). V lost 7 bases to trimming and J lost 4 bases, with 13 bases between them. The CDR3 totals 13 residues. The germline CDR1 and CDR2 sequences are MNHEY and SMNVEV (reference sequence). CDR3 bases: TGTGCCAGCAAAAGGGGGATGGTCACTGAAGCTTTCTTT. Its translation: CASKRGMVTEAFF.

This clonotype was observed many times. V gene TRBV28 combines with J gene TRBJ2-3; D unclear. V lost 10 bases to trimming and J lost 4 bases, with 6 bases between them. This CDR3 has 10 residues. CDR1 and CDR2 (germline): MDHEN, SYDVKM. The CDR3 sequence is CAIGADTQYF. DNA for the CDR3: TGTGCCATTGGCGCAGATACGCAGTATTTT.

This clonotype was recorded many times. The chain combines TRBV2 with TRBJ1-3; D may be TRBD1 (5 bases). The CDR3 is made up of 17 amino acids. V lost 4 bases to trimming and J lost 0 bases, with 16 bases between them. Germline CDR1 SNHLY, CDR2 FYNNEI. CDR3 loop: CASSGGARSNSGNTIYF. The CDR3 DNA follows: TGTGCCAGCAGTGGTGGGGCCCGGTCAAACTCTGGAAACACCATATATTTT.

The rearrangement links TRBV6-1 to TRBJ1-2; the D gene is possibly TRBD1 (5 bases). Trimming shortened V by 1 base and J by 4 bases, and 16 bases separated the two germline ends. The germline CDR1 and CDR2 sequences are MNHNS and SASEGT. The CDR3 is 16 amino acids. The CDR3 nucleotides are TGTGCCAGCAGTGAAGTGTACACGGGGCCCATCTATGGCTACACCTTC. It codes for CASSEVYTGPIYGYTF.

This clonotype came up many times. The J gene is TRBJ2-7, the V gene TRBV2; D gene ambiguous. The CDR3 spans 14 residues. V shed 3 bases and J shed 1 base, with 10 bases lying between them. Germline V gene sequence: CDR1 SNHLY, CDR2 FYNNEI. The chain's CDR3 is CASSDPFFSYEQYF. CDR3 coding DNA: TGTGCCAGCAGTGACCCTTTTTTTTCCTACGAGCAGTACTTC.

At least ten counts were recorded for this clonotype. The chain carries TRBV27 and TRBJ2-7, with a tentative D call TRBD2 (7 bases). There are 14 residues in the CDR3. V lost 6 bases to trimming and J lost 3 bases, with 15 bases between them. Germline CDR1 MNHEY, CDR2 SMNVEV (reference sequence). CDR3 sequence reads: CASSSGGGHYEQYF. The CDR3 nucleotides are TGTGCCAGCAGCTCAGGCGGGGGACACTACGAGCAGTACTTC.